This paragraph covers one T cell receptor beta chain sequence. TCRdb's copy holds only in-frame clones and misses some; the assay was immunoSEQ multiplex PCR. The repertoire holds around 160,000 clones, more than 80% seen once, with more than 7% in the top ten. The ends were cut back, 2 bases at V and 4 bases at J, with 11 bases in the middle. Germline V gene data show CDR1 as MGHRA and CDR2 as YSYEKL. The CDR3 is made up of 14 amino acids. This record comes from a study of blood T cell repertoires in COVID-19. Study-wide context: T cells, B-cell-depleted T cells, or PBMCs supplied cDNA or gDNA.

J is TRBJ1-2 and V is TRBV4-1, with D perhaps TRBD1 (5 bases). Sequenced: peripheral blood. The receptor's source is a human donor with acute or convalescent COVID-19. The donor label of this sample is uncertain. As DNA, the CDR3 is TGCGCCAGCAGCCAACCGGACACCCCCTATGGCTACACCTTC. Its protein product is CASSQPDTPYGYTF.